This T cell receptor beta chain was sequenced during a study of blood T cell repertoires in COVID-19. This CDR3 has 17 residues. V was clipped by 0 bases and J by 0 bases, with 14 bases between them. Original processing methods: Estimation of nucleated cell counts was performed using reference gene primer amplification. Measured with immunoSEQ multiplex PCR; TCRdb has only the in-frame clones, and not every one. V and J calls and clone size come straight from that table; D and trimming were deduced from the DNA. This table has roughly 160,000 clones, about 86% appearing once. This rearrangement joins TRBV23-1 to TRBJ1-1, with D unclear. TRBV23-1 is labeled an ORF, and its function is uncertain. The receptor comes from a man aged 50-60 years with active or convalescent COVID-19. The specimen sequenced was peripheral blood. The CDR3 DNA follows: TGCGCCAGCAGTCAATCTATCCCCAAGAACTTGAACACTGAAGCTTTCTTT. Its protein is CASSQSIPKNLNTEAFF.